The sample holds many counts of the clone carrying this T cell receptor (beta chain). The antigen is not known. TCR alpha and beta CDR3 regions were amplified from RNA using iRepertoire nested multiplex PCR. One entry per CDR3 protein results from TCRdb running MiXCR on the multiplex PCR reads. Here the sample spans 100,000 to 150,000 distinct CDR3 sequences, roughly 25% being singletons. CDR3 length: 11 residues. The V end lost 3 bases, the J end lost 7 bases, and 7 bases lay between the germline ends. CDR1 MDHEN and CDR2 SYDVKM come from the germline V gene. The source of the sample is a study of glioma-infiltrating T cells. Findings and caveats of the study: Gliomas, especially low-grade, showed above-expected tissue-blood divergence; non-neoplastic patients showed below.

This clonotype originated in a human donor with low-grade glioma or glioblastoma, undergoing nonglioma brain surgery, or in good health (not recorded which). The chain has TRBV28 and TRBJ2-7, with D unresolved. Sequenced input: glioma tissue, nonneoplastic brain tissue, or PBMCs (not recorded which). CDR3 region: CASSFSGEQYF. CDR3 nucleotide sequence: TGTGCCAGCAGTTTTTCGGGTGAGCAGTACTTC.